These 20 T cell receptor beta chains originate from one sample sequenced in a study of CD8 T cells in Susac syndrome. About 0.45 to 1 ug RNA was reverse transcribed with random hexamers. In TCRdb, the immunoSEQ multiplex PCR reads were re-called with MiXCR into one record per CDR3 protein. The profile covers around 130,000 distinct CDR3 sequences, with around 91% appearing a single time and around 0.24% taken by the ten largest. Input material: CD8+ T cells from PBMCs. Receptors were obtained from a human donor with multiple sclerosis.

The DNA of the CDR3 is TGTGCCAGCAGTTTGGATAGCGTCGTCTACAATGAGCAGTTCTTC. Protein: CASSLDSVVYNEQFF. The chain carries TRBV28 and TRBJ2-1; D perhaps matches TRBD2 (5 bases). V dropped 3 bases and J dropped 3 bases, with 12 bases sitting between them. The CDR3 is 15 amino acids. Germline loops: CDR1 MDHEN, CDR2 SYDVKM.

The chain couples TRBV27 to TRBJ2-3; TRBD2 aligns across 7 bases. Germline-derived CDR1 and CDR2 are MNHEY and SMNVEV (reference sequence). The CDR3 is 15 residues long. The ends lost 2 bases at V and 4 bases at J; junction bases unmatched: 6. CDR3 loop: CASSLLAGAPDTQYF. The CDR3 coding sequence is TGTGCCAGCAGTTTACTCGCGGGAGCCCCAGATACGCAGTATTTT.

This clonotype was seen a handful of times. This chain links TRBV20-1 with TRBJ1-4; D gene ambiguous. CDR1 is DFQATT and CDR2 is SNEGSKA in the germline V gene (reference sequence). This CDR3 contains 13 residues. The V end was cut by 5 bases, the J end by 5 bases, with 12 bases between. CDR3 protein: CSAASYENEKLFF. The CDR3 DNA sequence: TGCAGTGCTGCCAGTTATGAGAATGAAAAACTGTTTTTT.

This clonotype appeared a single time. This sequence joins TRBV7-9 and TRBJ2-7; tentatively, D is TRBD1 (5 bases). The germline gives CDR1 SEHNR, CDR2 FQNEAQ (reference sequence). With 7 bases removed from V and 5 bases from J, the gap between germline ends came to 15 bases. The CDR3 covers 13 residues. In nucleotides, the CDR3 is TGTGCCAGCAAGGAAGGGGCGCTGAACGAGCAGTACTTC. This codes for CASKEGALNEQYF.

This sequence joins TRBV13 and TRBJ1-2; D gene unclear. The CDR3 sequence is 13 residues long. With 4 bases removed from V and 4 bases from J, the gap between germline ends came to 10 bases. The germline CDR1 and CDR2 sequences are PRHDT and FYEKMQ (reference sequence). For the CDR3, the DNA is TGTGCCAGCAGCTCCCTGGGGAGCTATGGCTACACCTTC. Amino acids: CASSSLGSYGYTF.

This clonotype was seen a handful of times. As DNA, the CDR3 is TGTGCCAGCAGCTTGTCCCACGAGCAGTACTTC. This gives the protein CASSLSHEQYF. The rearrangement links TRBV5-6 to TRBJ2-7; D not resolved. CDR1 is SGHDT and CDR2 is YYEEEE in the germline V gene. The CDR3 is 11 amino acids. Trimming removed 1 base from V and 5 bases from J, with 4 bases in between. The full variable domain, completed using reference TRBV5-6 and TRBJ2-7, is DAGVTQSPTHLIKTRGQQVTLRCSPKSGHDTVSWYQQALGQGPQFIFQYYEEEERQRGNFPDRFSGHQFPNYSSELNVNALLLGDSALYLCASSLSHEQYFGPGTRLTVT.

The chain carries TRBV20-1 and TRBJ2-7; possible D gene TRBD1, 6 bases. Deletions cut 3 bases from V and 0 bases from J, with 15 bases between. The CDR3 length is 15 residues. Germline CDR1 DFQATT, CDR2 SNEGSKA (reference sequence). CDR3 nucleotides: TGCAGTGCTAGCCGCGACAGGCTTAGCTCCTACGAGCAGTACTTC. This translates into CSASRDRLSSYEQYF.

CDR3 DNA: TGTGCCAGCAGTTACTCGATCAAAACGGGGTATGGCTACACCTTC. It is translated as CASSYSIKTGYGYTF. The rearrangement joins TRBV6-5 to TRBJ1-2; D not resolved. Looked up from germline, CDR1 is MNHEY and CDR2 is SVGAGI. The V and J ends lost 0 bases and 5 bases respectively, with 13 bases between them. The length of the CDR3 is 15 residues.

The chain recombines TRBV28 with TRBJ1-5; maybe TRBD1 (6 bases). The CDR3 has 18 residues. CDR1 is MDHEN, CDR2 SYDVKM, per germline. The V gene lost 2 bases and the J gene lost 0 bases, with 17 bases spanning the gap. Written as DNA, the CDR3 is TGTGCCAGCAGTTTAGTCGTCGGGACACTAGATAGCAATCAGCCCCAGCATTTT. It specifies CASSLVVGTLDSNQPQHF. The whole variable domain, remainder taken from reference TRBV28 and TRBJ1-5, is DVKVTQSSRYLVKRTGEKVFLECVQDMDHENMFWYRQDPGLGLRLIYFSYDVKMKEKGDIPEGYSVSREKKERFSLILESASTNQTSMYLCASSLVVGTLDSNQPQHFGDGTRLSIL.

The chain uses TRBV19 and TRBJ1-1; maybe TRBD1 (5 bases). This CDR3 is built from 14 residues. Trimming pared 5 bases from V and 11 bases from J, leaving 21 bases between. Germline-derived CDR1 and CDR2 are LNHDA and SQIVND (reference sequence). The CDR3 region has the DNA TGTGCCAGTAGTGCAGGGACCGCTGGAGTTGGGGCTTTCTTT. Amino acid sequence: CASSAGTAGVGAFF.

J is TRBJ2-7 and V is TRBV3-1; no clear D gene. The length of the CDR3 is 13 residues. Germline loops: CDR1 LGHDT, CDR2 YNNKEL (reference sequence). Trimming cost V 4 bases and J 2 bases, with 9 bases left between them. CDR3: CASSPLLTYEQYF. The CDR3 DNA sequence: TGTGCCAGCAGCCCCTTACTGACCTACGAGCAGTACTTC.

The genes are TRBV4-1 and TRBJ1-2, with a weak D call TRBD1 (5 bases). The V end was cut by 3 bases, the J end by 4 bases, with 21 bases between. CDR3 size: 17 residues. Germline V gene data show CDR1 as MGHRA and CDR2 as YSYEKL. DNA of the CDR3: TGCGCCAGCAGCCAGAACCCGGAACAGGTGTGGGTCTATGGCTACACCTTC. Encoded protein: CASSQNPEQVWVYGYTF.

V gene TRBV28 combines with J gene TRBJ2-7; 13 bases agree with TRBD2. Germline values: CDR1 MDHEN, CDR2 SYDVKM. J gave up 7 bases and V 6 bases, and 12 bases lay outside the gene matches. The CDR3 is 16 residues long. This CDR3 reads CASRPPGLAGAIEQYF. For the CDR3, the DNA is TGTGCCAGCAGACCCCCCGGACTAGCGGGAGCGATTGAGCAGTACTTC.

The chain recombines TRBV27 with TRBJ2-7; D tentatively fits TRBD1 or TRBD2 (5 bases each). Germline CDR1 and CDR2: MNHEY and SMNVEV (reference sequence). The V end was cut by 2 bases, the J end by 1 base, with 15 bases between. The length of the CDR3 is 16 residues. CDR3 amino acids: CASSLSAGTLSYEQYF. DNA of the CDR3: TGTGCCAGCAGTTTAAGCGCCGGGACGTTATCCTACGAGCAGTACTTC.

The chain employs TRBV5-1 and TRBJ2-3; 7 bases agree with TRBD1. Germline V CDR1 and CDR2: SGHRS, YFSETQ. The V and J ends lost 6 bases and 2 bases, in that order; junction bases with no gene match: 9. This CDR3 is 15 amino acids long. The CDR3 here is CASKEETGFTDTQYF. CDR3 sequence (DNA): TGCGCCAGCAAAGAGGAGACAGGGTTCACAGATACGCAGTATTTT.

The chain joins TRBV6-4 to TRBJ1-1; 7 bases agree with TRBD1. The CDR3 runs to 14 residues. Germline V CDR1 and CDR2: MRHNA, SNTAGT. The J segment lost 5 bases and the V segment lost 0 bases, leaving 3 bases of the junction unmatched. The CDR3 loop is CASSDSDRFTEAFF. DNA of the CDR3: TGTGCCAGCAGTGACTCGGACAGGTTTACTGAAGCTTTCTTT.

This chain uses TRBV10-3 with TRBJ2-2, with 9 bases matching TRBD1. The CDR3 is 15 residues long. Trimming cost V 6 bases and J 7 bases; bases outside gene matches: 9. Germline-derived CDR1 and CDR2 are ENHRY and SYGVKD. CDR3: CAISLTGGVVGELFF. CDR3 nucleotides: TGTGCCATCAGCCTGACAGGGGGAGTCGTCGGGGAGCTGTTTTTT.

As DNA, the CDR3 is TGTGCCAGCAGCTTTTGGACTGTCTCCTACGAGCAGTACTTC. Protein sequence: CASSFWTVSYEQYF. The chain uses TRBV5-6 and TRBJ2-7; a weak D match, TRBD2 (5 bases). The CDR3 has 14 residues. The germline V gene has CDR1 SGHDT and CDR2 YYEEEE. The V gene lost 2 bases and the J gene lost 0 bases, with 9 bases spanning the gap.

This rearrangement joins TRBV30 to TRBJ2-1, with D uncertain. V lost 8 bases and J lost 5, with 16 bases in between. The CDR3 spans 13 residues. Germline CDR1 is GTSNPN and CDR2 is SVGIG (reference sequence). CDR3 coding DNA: TGTGCCAGTTCCCCGGGCCCCCACAATGAGCAGTTCTTC. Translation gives CASSPGPHNEQFF. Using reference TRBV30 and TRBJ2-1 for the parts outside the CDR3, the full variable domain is SQTIHQWPATLVQPVGSPLSLECTVEGTSNPNLYWYRQAAGRGLQLLFYSVGIGQISSEVPQNLSASRPQDRQFILSSKKLLLSDSGFYLCASSPGPHNEQFFGPGTRLTVL.

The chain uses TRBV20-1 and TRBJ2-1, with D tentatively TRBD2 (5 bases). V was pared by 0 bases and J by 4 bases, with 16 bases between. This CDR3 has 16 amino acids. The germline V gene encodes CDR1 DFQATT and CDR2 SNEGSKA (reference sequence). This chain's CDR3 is CSARDQASTFYNEQFF. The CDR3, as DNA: TGCAGTGCTAGAGATCAGGCTAGCACCTTTTACAATGAGCAGTTCTTC.